This T cell receptor beta chain was sequenced during a study of blood T cell repertoires in COVID-19. Repertoires were generated with immunoSEQ multiplex PCR, while TCRdb's copy carries only in-frame clones and drops some. Seen here are about 270,000 clones, 85% to 90% observed once, and the top ten hold over 2%. The source material was PBMCs or T cells enriched from blood (not recorded which). The clonotype comes from a woman aged 60-75 years in a cohort exposed to, infected with or recovered from COVID-19 (not recorded which).

DNA for the CDR3: TGTGCCATCAGTGAGTCGGCAGCGGGCGAAGGCGAGCAGTACTTC. Protein product: CAISESAAGEGEQYF. This sequence joins TRBV10-3 and TRBJ2-7; tentatively, D is TRBD2 (6 bases). The CDR3 sequence is 15 residues long. V lost 0 bases and J 6 bases, leaving 15 bases between the germline ends. Germline CDR1 is ENHRY and CDR2 is SYGVKD.